This T cell receptor beta chain was recorded in a study of regulatory T cells in long-lasting Graves disease. This CDR3 is 17 amino acids long. Losses at the gene ends were 5 bases for V and 7 bases for J; bases not matched to a gene: 12. Germline values: CDR1 SGHTA, CDR2 FQGTGA. Researchers made TCR beta libraries by using iRepertoire HTBI primers and running Arm-PCR on CDR3 regions. TCRdb re-derived calls from the multiplex PCR reads in MiXCR, one entry per CDR3 protein. The table includes roughly 530,000 distinct CDR3 sequences, roughly a sixth detected once. Time point meaning: newly diagnosed GD, antithyroid drugs for less than 3 months. Isolated PBMC RNA provided the starting material for the TCR library. These data were also filed under a second study, of T cells in Graves' hyperthyroidism and ophthalmopathy. That investigation notes: The HTBI set primed first-round TCR CDR3 RT-PCR. Model-based prediction identified ophthalmopathy a median around seven months prior to its onset.

This sample comprised peripheral blood mononuclear cells (PBMCs), obtained at new diagnosis, from a patient treated with antithyroid drugs. This rearrangement joins TRBV7-3 to TRBJ2-1; 12 bases line up with TRBD2. This receptor was identified in a woman aged 35 to 60 with Graves disease. The DNA for the CDR3 is TGTGCCAGCAGCGCGACTCGAACTAGCGGGGGGAGAAATGAGCAGTTCTTC. Translation: CASSATRTSGGRNEQFF.